The rows below give T cell receptor beta chains drawn from one sample of a study of blood T cell repertoires in COVID-19. The data were produced by immunoSEQ multiplex PCR, yet TCRdb's version contains in-frame clones alone and is incomplete. Here the sample spans around 93,000 clones, roughly 91% being singletons. The sample consisted of peripheral blood. The source is a man between 18 and 35 years old with COVID-19, enrolled during active disease. Each CDR3 is given with its conserved first and last residue. Each record gives: CDR3 protein, CDR3 DNA, V gene, D gene, clone size, J gene. A D gene is named only where the DNA matches it firmly. Where a row states a size, it is once, few, many or the class of an expanded clone; other rows omit it.

CASNQIGTSTHEQFF,TGTGCCAGCAACCAAATCGGGACTAGCACTCATGAGCAGTTCTTC,TRBV2,TRBD2,-,TRBJ2-1
CASSWDRGLNEQFF,TGTGCCAGCAGTTGGGACAGGGGGCTGAATGAGCAGTTCTTC,TRBV27,TRBD1,-,TRBJ2-1
CAWNSIRGTYGYTF,TGTGCCTGGAATTCCATCAGGGGGACTTATGGCTACACCTTC,TRBV30,TRBD1,-,TRBJ1-2
CASSGLAHHEQFF,TGTGCCAGCTCGGGACTAGCGCACCATGAGCAGTTCTTC,TRBV28,TRBD2,-,TRBJ2-1
CATSDSAGDYSYNEQFF,TGTGCCACCAGTGATTCTGCGGGGGACTACTCCTACAATGAGCAGTTCTTC,TRBV24-1,TRBD2,-,TRBJ2-1
CASSKELGGVEYGYTF,TGTGCCAGCAGCAAAGAGCTTGGGGGGGTGGAGTATGGCTACACCTTC,TRBV21-1,-,few,TRBJ1-2
CASSISGDNQPQHF,TGTGCCAGCAGCATATCAGGGGACAATCAGCCCCAGCATTTT,TRBV7-9,-,-,TRBJ1-5
CATSFGGTSVYNEQFF,TGTGCCACCTCGTTCGGTGGGACTAGCGTCTACAATGAGCAGTTCTTC,TRBV24-1,TRBD2,-,TRBJ2-1
CASSPGTVNQPQHF,TGTGCCAGCAGTCCCGGGACAGTTAATCAGCCCCAGCATTTT,TRBV6-2/TRBV6-3,TRBD1,-,TRBJ1-5
CASSNHRGSGELFF,TGTGCCAGTAGTAACCACAGGGGGTCCGGGGAGCTGTTTTTT,TRBV19,TRBD1,-,TRBJ2-2
CASGTSGPPSYNEQFF,TGTGCCAGTGGGACTAGCGGGCCCCCCTCCTACAATGAGCAGTTCTTC,TRBV28,TRBD2,-,TRBJ2-1
CASSLDGLEAFF,TGTGCCAGCAGTTTAGATGGACTTGAAGCTTTCTTT,TRBV27,-,once,TRBJ1-1
CASSPGTGIREQYF,TGTGCCAGCAGCCCCGGGACAGGGATTCGAGAGCAGTACTTC,TRBV13,TRBD1,-,TRBJ2-7
CASSATGPLNYEQYF,TGTGCCAGCAGCGCTACAGGGCCCCTTAACTACGAGCAGTACTTC,TRBV6-2/TRBV6-3,-,-,TRBJ2-7
CASSDGTAYGYTF,TGTGCCAGCAGTGACGGGACAGCCTATGGCTACACCTTC,TRBV27,TRBD1,-,TRBJ1-2
CASSVAGGRADSGGELFF,TGTGCCAGCAGCGTAGCTGGCGGGAGGGCCGATTCTGGCGGGGAGCTGTTTTTT,TRBV9,TRBD2,-,TRBJ2-2
CASSISGLSYNEQFF,TGTGCCAGCAGCATCAGCGGCCTGTCCTACAATGAGCAGTTCTTC,TRBV14,-,-,TRBJ2-1
CASSLTGWNEQYF,TGTGCCAGCAGTTTGACAGGGTGGAACGAGCAGTACTTC,TRBV27,TRBD1,-,TRBJ2-7
CASSSASGSLDEQFF,TGTGCCAGCAGCTCAGCTAGCGGGAGCTTAGATGAGCAGTTCTTC,TRBV7-3,TRBD2,-,TRBJ2-1
CASRRDRESDTQYF,TGTGCCAGCAGAAGGGACAGGGAGTCAGATACGCAGTATTTT,TRBV6-4,TRBD1,-,TRBJ2-3
CASSALASGNFYEQYF,TGTGCCAGCAGCGCTCTCGCTAGCGGAAACTTCTACGAGCAGTACTTC,TRBV9,TRBD2,-,TRBJ2-7
CASSQGGDEQYF,TGTGCCAGCAGCCAAGGGGGCGACGAGCAGTACTTC,TRBV3-1/TRBV3-2,-,once,TRBJ2-7
CASSLLGGAENNEQFF,TGTGCCAGCAGCTTATTGGGGGGAGCAGAAAACAATGAGCAGTTCTTC,TRBV7-3,-,once,TRBJ2-1
CASSLNRGRTEAFF,TGTGCCAGCAGCTTGAACAGGGGAAGAACTGAAGCTTTCTTT,TRBV5-6,TRBD1,-,TRBJ1-1
CSVEVVSGNEQFF,TGCAGCGTTGAAGTCGTTAGCGGCAATGAGCAGTTCTTC,TRBV29-1,-,-,TRBJ2-1
CASSAGLAGGPVEQYF,TGTGCCAGCAGCGCGGGACTAGCGGGAGGGCCCGTCGAGCAGTACTTC,TRBV9,TRBD2,-,TRBJ2-7
CASSERGPGQGVELFF,TGTGCCAGCAGTGAACGAGGACCGGGACAGGGTGTGGAGCTGTTTTTT,TRBV2,TRBD1,once,TRBJ2-2
CASSNRGAYEQYF,TGTGCCAGCAGTAACAGGGGAGCCTACGAGCAGTACTTC,TRBV27,TRBD1,-,TRBJ2-7
CASSLVGADTGELFF,TGTGCCAGCAGCTTGGTAGGGGCGGACACCGGGGAGCTGTTTTTT,TRBV5-5,-,-,TRBJ2-2
CASTSDRSMYPLFF,TGCGCCAGCACATCCGACAGGTCTATGTATCCGCTGTTTTTT,TRBV4-1,-,-,TRBJ2-2
CASSLGTFEGSYEQYF,TGTGCCAGCAGCTTGGGAACGTTTGAGGGATCCTACGAGCAGTACTTC,TRBV5-8,-,-,TRBJ2-7
CASSEGLAGGAPYEQYF,TGTGCCAGCAGTGAAGGGTTAGCGGGAGGTGCCCCATACGAGCAGTACTTC,TRBV2,TRBD2,few,TRBJ2-7
CASSSRPGLPREQYF,TGTGCCAGCAGCTCACGACCGGGACTTCCACGGGAGCAGTACTTC,TRBV13,-,few,TRBJ2-7
CASRSGTGGFYNSPLHF,TGTGCCAGCAGGTCTGGAACAGGGGGCTTTTATAATTCACCCCTCCACTTT,TRBV27,TRBD1,-,TRBJ1-6
CASSSRGQSPYEQYF,TGTGCCAGCAGCTCCCGTGGACAATCTCCCTACGAGCAGTACTTC,TRBV3-1/TRBV3-2,-,-,TRBJ2-7
CASSPTGDRQYF,TGTGCCAGCAGCCCTACCGGAGATCGGCAGTACTTC,TRBV7-2,-,few,TRBJ2-7
CATSRDRGTGYNEQFF,TGTGCCACCAGCAGAGATCGAGGGACAGGGTACAATGAGCAGTTCTTC,TRBV15,TRBD1,-,TRBJ2-1
CASSQVSSGGMDTQYF,TGCGCCAGCAGCCAAGTGAGTAGTGGAGGTATGGATACGCAGTATTTT,TRBV4-1,-,-,TRBJ2-3
CASSVSRRSEDGYTF,TGTGCCAGTAGCGTCAGCCGGAGGAGTGAAGATGGCTACACCTTC,TRBV19,-,-,TRBJ1-2
CASSPTSGSSYEQYF,TGTGCCAGTAGTCCCACTAGCGGGAGCTCCTACGAGCAGTACTTC,TRBV19,TRBD2,-,TRBJ2-7
CASRASPDRGQYF,TGTGCCAGCAGGGCCTCCCCAGACAGGGGGCAGTACTTC,TRBV6-5,TRBD1,-,TRBJ2-7
CASSRSGYSYNEQFF,TGTGCCAGCAGCCGCAGCGGGTACTCCTACAATGAGCAGTTCTTC,TRBV6-5,-,-,TRBJ2-1
CASSLTRTRDRGGGGYTF,TGTGCCAGCAGTTTGACCAGGACCCGGGACAGGGGCGGTGGGGGCTACACCTTC,TRBV27,TRBD1,-,TRBJ1-2
CASSLGAGGYYNEQFF,TGTGCCAGCAGCTTAGGAGCGGGAGGGTACTACAATGAGCAGTTCTTC,TRBV11-3,TRBD2,-,TRBJ2-1
CASSESPGHSSGNTIYF,TGCGCCAGCAGTGAGTCCCCGGGACACAGCTCTGGAAACACCATATATTTT,TRBV10-2,-,-,TRBJ1-3
CASSSDRLAALANTGELFF,TGCGCCAGCAGCTCGGATCGACTAGCTGCTTTAGCGAACACCGGGGAGCTGTTTTTT,TRBV5-1,TRBD2,-,TRBJ2-2
CASSTGDGDTQYF,TGTGCCAGCAGTACGGGAGACGGAGATACGCAGTATTTT,TRBV28,-,-,TRBJ2-3